The 17 T cell receptor beta chains given below trace back to one sample, sequenced in a study of T cell responses to AZD1222 COVID-19 vaccine. Repertoires were generated with immunoSEQ multiplex PCR, while TCRdb's copy carries only in-frame clones and drops some. The sample yields 130,000 or so clones, approximately 90% seen once. The sample consisted of peripheral blood, taken on day 0 of AZD1222 vaccination. The receptors shown here come from an adult in good health.

The chain couples TRBV7-3 to TRBJ2-5; the D call may be TRBD1 or TRBD2 (5 bases each). The CDR3 consists of 15 residues. Germline V gives CDR1 SGHTA, CDR2 FQGTGA. The V end lost 2 bases, the J end lost 4 bases, and 14 bases lay between the germline ends. The chain's CDR3 is CASSLGGSTGETQYF. DNA for the CDR3: TGTGCCAGCAGCTTAGGGGGATCCACGGGAGAGACCCAGTACTTC. Full variable domain (missing parts from reference TRBV7-3 and TRBJ2-5): GAGVSQTPSNKVTEKGKYVELRCDPISGHTALYWYRQSLGQGPEFLIYFQGTGAADDSGLPNDRFFAVRPEGSVSTLKIQRTERGDSAVYLCASSLGGSTGETQYFGPGTRLLVL.

This rearrangement joins TRBV13 to TRBJ2-6, with a possible D match to TRBD1 (6 bases). CDR1 and CDR2 (germline): PRHDT, FYEKMQ (reference sequence). The V end lost 2 bases, the J end lost 1 base, and 15 bases lay between the germline ends. The CDR3 consists of 18 residues. This CDR3 reads CASSLRTVVVSGANVLTF. The CDR3 nucleotides read TGTGCCAGCAGCTTAAGGACAGTGGTCGTATCTGGGGCCAACGTCCTGACTTTC.

The V gene is TRBV19, the J gene TRBJ1-3, with D perhaps matching TRBD1 (6 bases). This CDR3 comprises 13 residues. Per the germline V gene, CDR1 is LNHDA and CDR2 is SQIVND (reference sequence). The germline V and J ends were trimmed by 5 bases and 4 bases, with 9 bases remaining between them. CDR3 residues: CASSRQDGNTIYF. CDR3 nucleotides: TGTGCCAGTAGTCGACAGGACGGAAACACCATATATTTT.

The chain combines TRBV2 with TRBJ1-3; D is uncertain. CDR3 size: 14 residues. V gave up 7 bases and J gave up 3 bases, with 13 bases separating them. Germline CDR1 SNHLY, CDR2 FYNNEI. The CDR3 loop is CASKPGLSGNTIYF. CDR3 DNA sequence: TGTGCCAGCAAACCCGGTTTGAGTGGAAACACCATATATTTT.

V and J are TRBV7-3 and TRBJ1-1, with TRBD1 identical over 8 bases. The trim removed 6 bases at V and 6 bases at J, leaving 9 bases unmatched. The CDR3 totals 14 residues. Per germline, CDR1 SGHTA and CDR2 FQGTGA. The CDR3 loop reads CASSGSGQGAEAFF. For the CDR3, the DNA is TGTGCCAGCAGTGGGTCCGGACAGGGTGCTGAAGCTTTCTTT. Drawing the rest from reference TRBV7-3 and TRBJ1-1, the complete variable domain is GAGVSQTPSNKVTEKGKYVELRCDPISGHTALYWYRQSLGQGPEFLIYFQGTGAADDSGLPNDRFFAVRPEGSVSTLKIQRTERGDSAVYLCASSGSGQGAEAFFGQGTRLTVV.

The gene calls are TRBV6-5 and TRBJ2-5, with D tentatively TRBD1 or TRBD2 (6 bases each). In germline, CDR1 is MNHEY, CDR2 SVGAGI. CDR3 size: 13 residues. V was shortened by 6 bases and J by 5 bases, with 13 bases between the two germline ends. The CDR3, as DNA: TGTGCCAGCAGACCTCGGGGGCGTGAGACCCAGTACTTC. Translated, it gives CASRPRGRETQYF.

The chain is built from TRBV5-4 and TRBJ2-5; TRBD2 agrees at 12 bases. The CDR3 length is 17 residues. CDR1 is SGHNT, CDR2 YYREEE, per germline (reference sequence). The J segment lost 2 bases and the V segment lost 2 bases, leaving 7 bases of the junction unmatched. This CDR3 reads CASSLGLAGGGQETQYF. Here the CDR3 DNA reads TGTGCCAGCAGCTTAGGCCTAGCGGGAGGGGGTCAAGAGACCCAGTACTTC.

V is TRBV6-6 and J is TRBJ2-1; 7 bases map to TRBD1. This CDR3 region has 12 residues. Germline V gene sequence: CDR1 MNHNY, CDR2 SVGAGI (reference sequence). The trim removed 10 bases at V and 4 bases at J, leaving 4 bases unmatched. CDR3 loop: CAIQGPYNEQFF. The CDR3 DNA reads TGTGCCATACAGGGGCCATACAATGAGCAGTTCTTC.

The count of this clone is one. V is TRBV11-3 and J is TRBJ1-4; 9 bases map to TRBD1. Trimming took 1 base from V and 11 from J; bases not matched to a gene: 8. Germline CDR1 and CDR2: SGHNT and YENEEA. There are 15 residues in the CDR3. CDR3 coding DNA: TGTGCCAGCAGCTTAGGCGGGACAGGGTCCGGGAAACTGTTTTTT. It yields the protein CASSLGGTGSGKLFF.

This CDR3 reads CASSPLGHFSTDTQYF. CDR3 nucleotide sequence: TGTGCCAGCAGCCCTTTAGGACATTTTAGCACAGATACGCAGTATTTT. V is TRBV7-8 and J is TRBJ2-3; tentatively, D is TRBD1 (5 bases). Germline CDR1 SGHVS, CDR2 FQNEAQ. This CDR3 is 16 amino acids long. Between the trimmed V and J ends, which lost 5 bases and 0 bases, there was a span of 15 bases.

This clone was observed once. The rearrangement uses TRBV9 and TRBJ1-2; D not certain. Per germline, CDR1 SGDLS and CDR2 YYNGEE. The CDR3 runs to 17 residues. V lost 2 bases and J 8 bases, leaving 25 bases between the germline ends. The CDR3 sequence: CASSVTSDPGPSGGYTF. Written as DNA, the CDR3 is TGTGCCAGCAGCGTTACCTCGGACCCCGGTCCCTCTGGGGGCTACACCTTC.

V gene TRBV4-1 combines with J gene TRBJ1-6; D may be TRBD1 (5 bases). Germline V CDR1 and CDR2: MGHRA, YSYEKL. V shed 4 bases and J shed 14 bases, with 27 bases lying between them. There are 17 residues in the CDR3. The CDR3 region has the DNA TGCGCCAGCAGCCGCCAAATCGGGACCCGGGCCACAAACACCCTCCACTTT. This gives the protein CASSRQIGTRATNTLHF.

The J gene is TRBJ2-2, the V gene TRBV7-2; D not certain. The CDR3 spans 14 residues. Trimming shortened V by 1 base and J by 1 base, and 4 bases separated the two germline ends. Germline V gene sequence: CDR1 SGHTA, CDR2 FQGNSA. DNA for the CDR3: TGTGCCAGCAGCTTAGGGGTGAACACCGGGGAGCTGTTTTTT. Translated, it gives CASSLGVNTGELFF.

DNA for the CDR3: TGTGCCAGCAGCTTCGGGCAGCAAAGCTATAATTCACCCCTCCACTTT. Translated: CASSFGQQSYNSPLHF. V and J are TRBV5-4 and TRBJ1-6; D remains unclear. The CDR3 spans 16 residues. The V end was cut by 2 bases, the J end by 3 bases, with 12 bases between. Per germline, CDR1 SGHNT and CDR2 YYREEE (reference sequence). The full variable domain, in which reference TRBV5-4 and TRBJ1-6 provide the parts outside the CDR3, is ETGVTQSPTHLIKTRGQQVTLRCSSQSGHNTVSWYQQALGQGPQFIFQYYREEENGRGNFPPRFSGLQFPNYSSELNVNALELDDSALYLCASSFGQQSYNSPLHFGNGTRLTVT.

The chain uses TRBV3-1 (or the pseudogene TRBV3-2) and TRBJ1-1; D unresolved. V was shortened by 3 bases and J by 2 bases, with 10 bases between the two germline ends. The CDR3 is 14 residues long. The germline V gene has CDR1 LGHDT and CDR2 YNNKEL (reference sequence). CDR3 protein: CASSQRGLNTEAFF. The CDR3 nucleotides read TGTGCCAGCAGCCAGAGAGGACTCAACACTGAAGCTTTCTTT.

The chain carries TRBV5-6 and TRBJ2-1; D remains ambiguous. V was pared by 2 bases and J by 3 bases, with 15 bases between. The CDR3 is made up of 16 amino acids. In germline, CDR1 is SGHDT, CDR2 YYEEEE. The CDR3 nucleotides read TGTGCCAGCAGCTTAGTGTCCGCGGCCTTCTACAATGAGCAGTTCTTC. It is translated as CASSLVSAAFYNEQFF.

This chain connects TRBV24-1 to TRBJ2-1; TRBD2 matches 9 bases. This CDR3 comprises 14 residues. Per the germline V gene, CDR1 is KGHDR and CDR2 is SFDVKD. V gave up 3 bases and J gave up 16 bases; unmatched junction bases: 12. CDR3: CATSDKGFGTSRFF. CDR3 in DNA: TGTGCCACCAGTGATAAGGGCTTTGGGACTAGCCGATTCTTC.